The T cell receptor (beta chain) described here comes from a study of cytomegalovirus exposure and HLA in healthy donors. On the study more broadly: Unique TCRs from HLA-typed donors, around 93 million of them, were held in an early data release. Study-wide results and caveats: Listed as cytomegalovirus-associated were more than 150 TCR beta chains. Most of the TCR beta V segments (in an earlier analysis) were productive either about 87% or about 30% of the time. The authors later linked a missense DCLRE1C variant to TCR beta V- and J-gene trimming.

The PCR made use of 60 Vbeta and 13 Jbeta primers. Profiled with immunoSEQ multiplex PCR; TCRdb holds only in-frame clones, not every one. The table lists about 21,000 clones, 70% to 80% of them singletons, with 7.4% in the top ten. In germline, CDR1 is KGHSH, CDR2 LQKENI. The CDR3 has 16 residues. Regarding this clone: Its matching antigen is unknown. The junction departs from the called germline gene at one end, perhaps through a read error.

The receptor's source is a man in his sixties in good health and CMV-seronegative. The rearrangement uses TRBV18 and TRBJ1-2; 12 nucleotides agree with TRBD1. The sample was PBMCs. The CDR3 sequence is CARSRLGQGANYGYTF. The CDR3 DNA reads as TGTGCCCGCTCGCGTTTGGGACAGGGGGCGAACTATGGCTACACCTTC. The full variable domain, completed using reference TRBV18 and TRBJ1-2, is NAGVMQNPRHLVRRRGQEARLRCSPMKGHSHVYWYRQLPEEGLKFMVYLQKENIIDESGMPKERFSAEFPKEGPSILRIQQVVRGDSAAYFCARSRLGQGANYGYTFGSGTRLTVV.